The T cell receptor beta chain described here comes from a study of blood T cell repertoires in COVID-19. Across the study: Samples representing acute and convalescent COVID-19 were sourced from the United States, Italy and Spain. T cells, B-cell-depleted T cells, or PBMCs provided the cDNA or gDNA that served as material.

The V and J ends lost 4 bases and 5 bases, in that order; junction bases with no gene match: 2. This CDR3 is 13 amino acids long. Germline V gives CDR1 MRHNA, CDR2 SNTAGT. Patients of the Seattle cohort, enrolled during active infection, were followed longitudinally. Original methodology: Estimates of nucleated cell counts were drawn from the amplification of reference gene primers. Repertoires were generated with immunoSEQ multiplex PCR, while TCRdb's copy carries only in-frame clones and drops some. V and J calls plus clone size are reproduced from that table; the DNA served to infer D and trimming. The repertoire consists of 50,000 to 60,000 clones, with about 80% occurring once and the leading ten covering roughly a tenth.

The sequence came from a man aged 80 or over with COVID-19, enrolled during active disease. The sample was peripheral blood. This chain links TRBV6-4 with TRBJ2-1, with 7 bases fitting TRBD1. CDR3 loop: CASSVDRNNEQFF. The CDR3 DNA is TGTGCCAGCAGTGTGGACAGGAACAATGAGCAGTTCTTC.